This entry concerns a single T cell receptor beta chain. The antigen is not known. Enrollment shut out patients with autoimmune disease history or systemic immunosuppression. Cycle 7 day 1, cycle 4 day 1, and baseline were the timepoints at which blood was sampled. These data are taken from a study of OX40 agonist ivuxolimab in advanced cancers. Background on the study: The dose-escalation group included hepatocellular carcinoma, melanoma, renal cell carcinoma and head and neck cancer.

Study-level points and caveats: Some nonresponders also had low normalized T-cell clonal expansion.

Data came from immunoSEQ multiplex PCR; TCRdb stores just in-frame clones and leaves some out. The repertoire includes some 57,000 clones, around 82% of them detected once, and under 0.6% sits in the top ten. V was shortened by 3 bases and J by 6 bases, with 15 bases between the two germline ends. The CDR3 is made up of 15 amino acids. The V gene's germline CDR1 is KGHSH and CDR2 LQKENI. The sequence was obtained from an adult with an advanced solid tumor such as melanoma, head and neck, liver or kidney cancer. Here the sequenced sample was CD4+ or CD8+ T cells sorted from blood, taken in a trial of the OX40 agonist ivuxolimab. The rearrangement uses TRBV18 and TRBJ2-1, with D maybe TRBD1 (5 bases). The CDR3 here is CASSPPLGRANEQFF. CDR3 bases: TGTGCCAGCTCACCGCCTTTGGGCAGGGCCAATGAGCAGTTCTTC.